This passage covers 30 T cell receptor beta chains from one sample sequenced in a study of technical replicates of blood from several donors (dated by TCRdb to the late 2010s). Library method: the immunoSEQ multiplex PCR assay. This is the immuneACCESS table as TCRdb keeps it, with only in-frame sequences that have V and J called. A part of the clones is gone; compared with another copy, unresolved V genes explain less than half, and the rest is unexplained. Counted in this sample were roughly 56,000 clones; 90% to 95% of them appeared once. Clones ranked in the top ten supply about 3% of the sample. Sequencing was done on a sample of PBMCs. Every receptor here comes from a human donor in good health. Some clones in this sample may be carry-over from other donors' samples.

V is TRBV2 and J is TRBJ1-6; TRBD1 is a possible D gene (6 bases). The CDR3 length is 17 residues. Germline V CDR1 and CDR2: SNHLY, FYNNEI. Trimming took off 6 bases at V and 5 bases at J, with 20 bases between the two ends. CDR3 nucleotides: TGTGCCAGCAGCCCCCTGGGGGGGGGCGTCAATAATTCACCCCTCCACTTT. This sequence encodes CASSPLGGGVNNSPLHF.

The CDR3 DNA sequence: TGCAGCGTTGAAGGGTGGCAGGGTAGCACCGGGGAGCTGTTTTTT. Its protein is CSVEGWQGSTGELFF. J is TRBJ2-2 and V is TRBV29-1; D possibly corresponds to TRBD1 (5 bases). The CDR3 is 15 amino acids. CDR1 is SQVTM, CDR2 ANQGSEA, per germline. V lost 1 base, J lost 4 bases, and 13 bases lay in between.

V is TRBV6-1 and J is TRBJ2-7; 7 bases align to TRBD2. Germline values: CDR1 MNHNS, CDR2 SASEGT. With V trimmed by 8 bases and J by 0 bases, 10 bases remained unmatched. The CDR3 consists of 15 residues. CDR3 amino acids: CASQELAGVSYEQYF. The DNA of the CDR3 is TGTGCCAGCCAAGAATTGGCGGGGGTCTCCTACGAGCAGTACTTC.

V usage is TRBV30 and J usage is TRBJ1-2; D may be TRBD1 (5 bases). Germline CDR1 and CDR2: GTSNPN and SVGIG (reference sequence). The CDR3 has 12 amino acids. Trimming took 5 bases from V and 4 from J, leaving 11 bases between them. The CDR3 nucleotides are TGTGCCTGGTTCAGGGAGGGCTATGGCTACACCTTC. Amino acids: CAWFREGYGYTF.

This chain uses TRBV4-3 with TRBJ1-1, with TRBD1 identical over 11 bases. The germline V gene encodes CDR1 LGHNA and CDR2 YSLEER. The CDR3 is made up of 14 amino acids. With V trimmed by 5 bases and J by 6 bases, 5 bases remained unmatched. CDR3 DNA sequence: TGCGCCAGCAGCTTAGGGACAGGGGGTGCTGAAGCTTTCTTT. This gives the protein CASSLGTGGAEAFF.

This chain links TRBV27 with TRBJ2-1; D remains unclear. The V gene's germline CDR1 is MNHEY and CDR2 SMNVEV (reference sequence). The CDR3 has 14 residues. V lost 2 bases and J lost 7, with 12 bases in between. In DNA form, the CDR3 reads TGTGCCAGCAGTTTAAGTTCCATGAGGAATGAGCAGTTCTTC. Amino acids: CASSLSSMRNEQFF.

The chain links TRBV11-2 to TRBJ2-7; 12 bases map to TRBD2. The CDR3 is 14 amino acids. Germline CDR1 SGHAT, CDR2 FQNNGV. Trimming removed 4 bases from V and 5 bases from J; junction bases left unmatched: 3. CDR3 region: CASSSLAGGHEQYF. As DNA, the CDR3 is TGTGCCAGCAGCTCGCTAGCGGGGGGGCACGAGCAGTACTTC.

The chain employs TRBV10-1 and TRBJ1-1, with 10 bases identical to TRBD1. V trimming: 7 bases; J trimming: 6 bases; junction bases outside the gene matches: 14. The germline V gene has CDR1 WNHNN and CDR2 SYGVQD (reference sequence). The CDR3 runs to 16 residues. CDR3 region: CASTQNRDRGGPEAFF. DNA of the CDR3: TGCGCCAGCACTCAAAACCGGGACAGGGGTGGTCCTGAAGCTTTCTTT.

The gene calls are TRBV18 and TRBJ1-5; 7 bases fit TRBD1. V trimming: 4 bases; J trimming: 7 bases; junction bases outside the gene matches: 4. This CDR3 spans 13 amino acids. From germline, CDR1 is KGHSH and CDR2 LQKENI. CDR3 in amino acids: CASSRWTGQPQHF. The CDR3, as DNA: TGTGCCAGCTCACGATGGACAGGACAGCCCCAGCATTTT.

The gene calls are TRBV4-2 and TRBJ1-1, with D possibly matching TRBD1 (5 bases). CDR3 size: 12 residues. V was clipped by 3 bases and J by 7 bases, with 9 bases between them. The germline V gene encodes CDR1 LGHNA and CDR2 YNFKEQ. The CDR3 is CASSQTEHEAFF. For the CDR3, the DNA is TGTGCCAGCAGCCAGACAGAGCATGAAGCTTTCTTT.

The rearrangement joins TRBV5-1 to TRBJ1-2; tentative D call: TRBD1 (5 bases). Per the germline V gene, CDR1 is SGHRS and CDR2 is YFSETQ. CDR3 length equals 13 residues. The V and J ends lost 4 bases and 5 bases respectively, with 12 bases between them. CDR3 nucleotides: TGCGCCAGCAGCCTCGACAGCGATTATGGCTACACCTTC. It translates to CASSLDSDYGYTF.

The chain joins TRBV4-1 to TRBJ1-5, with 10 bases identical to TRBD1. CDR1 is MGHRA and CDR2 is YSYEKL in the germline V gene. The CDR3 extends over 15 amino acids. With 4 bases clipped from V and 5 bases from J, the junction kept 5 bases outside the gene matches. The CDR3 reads CASSPGQGVDQPQHF. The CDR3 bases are TGCGCCAGCAGCCCCGGACAGGGGGTAGATCAGCCCCAGCATTTT.

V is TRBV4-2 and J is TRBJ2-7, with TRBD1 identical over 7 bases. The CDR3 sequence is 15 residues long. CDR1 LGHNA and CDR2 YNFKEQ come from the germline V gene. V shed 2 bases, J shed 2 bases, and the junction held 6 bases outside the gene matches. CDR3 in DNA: TGTGCCAGCAGCCAAAGACAGGGTGTCACCTACGAGCAGTACTTC. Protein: CASSQRQGVTYEQYF.

DNA for the CDR3: TGTGCCAGCAGCGTAAACAGGGGGCAACTACTAAGAACAGATACGCAGTATTTT. Translation: CASSVNRGQLLRTDTQYF. The chain has TRBV11-3 and TRBJ2-3, with TRBD1 identical over 9 bases. This CDR3 comprises 18 residues. Trimming removed 5 bases from V and 3 bases from J; junction bases left unmatched: 15. CDR1 is SGHNT and CDR2 is YENEEA in the germline V gene.

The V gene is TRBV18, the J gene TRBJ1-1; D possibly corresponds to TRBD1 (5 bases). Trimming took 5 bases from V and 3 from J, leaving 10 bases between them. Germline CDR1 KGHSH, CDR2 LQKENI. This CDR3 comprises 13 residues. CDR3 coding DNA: TGTGCCAGCTCAGCAGGGAAGGACACTGAAGCTTTCTTT. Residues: CASSAGKDTEAFF. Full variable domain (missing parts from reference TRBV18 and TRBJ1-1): NAGVMQNPRHLVRRRGQEARLRCSPMKGHSHVYWYRQLPEEGLKFMVYLQKENIIDESGMPKERFSAEFPKEGPSILRIQQVVRGDSAAYFCASSAGKDTEAFFGQGTRLTVV.

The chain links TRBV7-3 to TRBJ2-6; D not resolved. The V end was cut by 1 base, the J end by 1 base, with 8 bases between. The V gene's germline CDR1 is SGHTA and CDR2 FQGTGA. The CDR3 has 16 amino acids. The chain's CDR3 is CASSLSLPSGANVLTF. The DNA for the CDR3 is TGTGCCAGCAGCTTAAGTCTCCCTTCTGGGGCCAACGTCCTGACTTTC. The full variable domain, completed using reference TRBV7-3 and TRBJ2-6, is GAGVSQTPSNKVTEKGKYVELRCDPISGHTALYWYRQSLGQGPEFLIYFQGTGAADDSGLPNDRFFAVRPEGSVSTLKIQRTERGDSAVYLCASSLSLPSGANVLTFGAGSRLTVL.

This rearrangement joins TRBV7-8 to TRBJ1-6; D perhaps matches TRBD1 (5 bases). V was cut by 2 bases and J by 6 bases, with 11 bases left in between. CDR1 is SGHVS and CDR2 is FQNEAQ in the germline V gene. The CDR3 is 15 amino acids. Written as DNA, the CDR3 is TGTGCCAGCAGCTTATATGTCAGGGCTAATTCACCCCTCCACTTT. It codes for CASSLYVRANSPLHF.

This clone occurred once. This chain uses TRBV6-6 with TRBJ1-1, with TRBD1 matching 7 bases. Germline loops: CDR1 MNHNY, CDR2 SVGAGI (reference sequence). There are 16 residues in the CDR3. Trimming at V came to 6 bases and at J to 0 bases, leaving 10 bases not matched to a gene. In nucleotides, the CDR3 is TGTGCCAGCAGATCAACAAACCAGGGGGTGAACACTGAAGCTTTCTTT. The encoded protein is CASRSTNQGVNTEAFF.

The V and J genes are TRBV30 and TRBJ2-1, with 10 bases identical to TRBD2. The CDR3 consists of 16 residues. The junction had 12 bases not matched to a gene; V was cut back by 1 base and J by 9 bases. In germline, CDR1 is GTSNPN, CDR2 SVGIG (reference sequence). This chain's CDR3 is CAWSEKKAGGSGEQFF. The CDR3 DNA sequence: TGTGCCTGGAGTGAAAAGAAAGCGGGAGGGTCTGGTGAGCAGTTCTTC.

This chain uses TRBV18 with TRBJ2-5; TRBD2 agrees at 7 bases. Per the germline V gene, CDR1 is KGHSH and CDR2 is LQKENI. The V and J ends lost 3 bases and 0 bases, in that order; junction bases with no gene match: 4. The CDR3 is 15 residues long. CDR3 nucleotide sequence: TGTGCCAGCTCACCCAGAGCGGGGAACCAAGAGACCCAGTACTTC. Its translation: CASSPRAGNQETQYF.

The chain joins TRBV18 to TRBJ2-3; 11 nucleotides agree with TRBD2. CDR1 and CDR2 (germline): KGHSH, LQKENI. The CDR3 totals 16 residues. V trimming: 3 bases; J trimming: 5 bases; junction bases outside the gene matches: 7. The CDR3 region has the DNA TGTGCCAGCTCACCGGGACTAGCGGCCGGTGGAGATACGCAGTATTTT. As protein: CASSPGLAAGGDTQYF.

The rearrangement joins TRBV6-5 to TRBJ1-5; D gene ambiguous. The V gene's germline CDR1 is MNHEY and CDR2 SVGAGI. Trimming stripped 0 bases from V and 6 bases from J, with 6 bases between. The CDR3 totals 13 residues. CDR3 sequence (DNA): TGTGCCAGCAGTTACTCCCGGGGTCAGCCCCAGCATTTT. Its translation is CASSYSRGQPQHF.

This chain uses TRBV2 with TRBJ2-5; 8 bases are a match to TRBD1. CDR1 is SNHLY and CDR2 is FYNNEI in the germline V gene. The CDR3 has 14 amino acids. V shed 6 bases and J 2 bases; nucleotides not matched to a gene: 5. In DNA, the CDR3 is TGTGCCAGCAGGGGGACAGGACGACAAGAGACCCAGTACTTC. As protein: CASRGTGRQETQYF.

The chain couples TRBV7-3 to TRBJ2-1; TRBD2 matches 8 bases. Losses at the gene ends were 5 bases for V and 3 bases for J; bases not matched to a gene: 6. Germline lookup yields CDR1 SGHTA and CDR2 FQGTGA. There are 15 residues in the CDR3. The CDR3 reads CASSLGGADYNEQFF. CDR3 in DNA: TGTGCCAGCAGCCTCGGGGGGGCGGACTACAATGAGCAGTTCTTC.

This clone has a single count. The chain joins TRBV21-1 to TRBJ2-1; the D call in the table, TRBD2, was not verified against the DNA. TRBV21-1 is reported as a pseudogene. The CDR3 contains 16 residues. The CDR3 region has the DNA TGTGCCAGCAGCAAAATAGCGTCCCATCCCTACAATGAGCAGTTCTTC. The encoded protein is CASSKIASHPYNEQFF.

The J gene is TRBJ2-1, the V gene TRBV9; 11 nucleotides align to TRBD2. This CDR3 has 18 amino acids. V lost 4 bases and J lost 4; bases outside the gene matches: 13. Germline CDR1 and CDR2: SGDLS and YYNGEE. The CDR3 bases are TGTGCCAGCAGCAAAGTAGGATCCGGGACTAGCGGTTACAATGAGCAGTTCTTC. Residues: CASSKVGSGTSGYNEQFF.

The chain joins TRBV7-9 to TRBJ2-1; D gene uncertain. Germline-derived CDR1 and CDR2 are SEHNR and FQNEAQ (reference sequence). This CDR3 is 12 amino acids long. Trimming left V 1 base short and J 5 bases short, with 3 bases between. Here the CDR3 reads CASSLVDNEQFF. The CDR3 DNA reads TGTGCCAGCAGCTTAGTCGACAATGAGCAGTTCTTC.

The CDR3 is CASGLINTDTQYF. In nucleotides, the CDR3 is TGTGCTAGTGGTTTGATCAACACAGATACGCAGTATTTT. The chain combines TRBV12-5 with TRBJ2-3, with unresolved D. Trimming pared 2 bases from V and 2 bases from J, leaving 5 bases between. Germline CDR1 and CDR2: LGHNT and FRNRAP. The CDR3 is made up of 13 amino acids.

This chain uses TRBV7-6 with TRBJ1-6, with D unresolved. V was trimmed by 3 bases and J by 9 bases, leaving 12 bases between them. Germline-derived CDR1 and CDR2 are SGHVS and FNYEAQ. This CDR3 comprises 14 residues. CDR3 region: CASSFEDAGSPLHF. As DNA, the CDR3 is TGTGCCAGCAGCTTCGAAGACGCGGGTTCACCCCTCCACTTT.

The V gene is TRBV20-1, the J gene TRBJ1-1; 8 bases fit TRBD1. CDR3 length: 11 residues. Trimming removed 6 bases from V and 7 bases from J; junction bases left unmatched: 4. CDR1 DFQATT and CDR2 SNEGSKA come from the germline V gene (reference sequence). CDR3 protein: CSADDRGEAFF. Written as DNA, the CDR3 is TGCAGTGCCGACGACAGGGGTGAAGCTTTCTTT.